These T cell receptor beta chains were read from a single sample in a study of HIV-infected children after antiretroviral therapy interruption. TCRdb processed the 3' RACE reads anew with MiXCR; each CDR3 protein has one entry. The sample has around 50,000 distinct CDR3 sequences, more than 3.5% seen once. The sequences come from CD45RA+ CD4+ T cells from PBMCs, pooled from several time points, collected from a donor given antiretroviral therapy, either interrupted or continuous. The receptors were sampled from a pool of human donors with HIV. Both conserved end residues are part of each CDR3. Fields, in order: clone size, CDR3 length, V gene, J gene, D gene, CDR3 DNA, CDR3 protein. A D gene is named only where the DNA matches it firmly. Clone sizes are given selectively: once, few, many, or a class where the clone is expanded.

>many|15|TRBV3-1|TRBJ1-2|NA
TGTGCCAGCAGCCAAGAATTGGTTGCTAACTATGGCTACACCTTC
CASSQELVANYGYTF
>many|12|TRBV5-8|TRBJ1-6|NA
TGTGCCAGCAGCTCCCATCGTTCACCCCTCCACTTT
CASSSHRSPLHF
>many|15|TRBV5-1|TRBJ2-7|TRBD1
TGCGCCAGCAGCCGATCCGGACAGGTTCTAAGCGAGCAGTACTTC
CASSRSGQVLSEQYF
>NA|15|TRBV2|TRBJ2-5|TRBD1
TGTGCCAGCAGTGTGGGGACAGGGGGCGAGGAGACCCAGTACTTC
CASSVGTGGEETQYF
>NA|12|TRBV10-3|TRBJ2-3|NA
TGTGCCATCTCAGGAGATGGGGATACGCAGTATTTT
CAISGDGDTQYF
>many|14|TRBV5-1|TRBJ2-3|NA
TGCGCCAGCAGCTACCGGACCCGCACAGATACGCAGTATTTT
CASSYRTRTDTQYF
>few|12|TRBV7-9|TRBJ2-7|NA
TGTGCCAGCAGCCCGGACAACTACGAGCAGTACTTC
CASSPDNYEQYF
>many|15|TRBV29-1|TRBJ2-3|NA
TGCAGCCTTGGAGGATTCCGGGCAATTCCAGATACGCAGTATTTT
CSLGGFRAIPDTQYF
>many|13|TRBV2|TRBJ2-5|NA
TGTGCCAGCATAGGTCTCCGGGGTGAGACCCAGTACTTC
CASIGLRGETQYF
>NA|15|TRBV20-1|TRBJ1-4|TRBD1
TGCAGTGCTAGAGATCGGACAGGTGCTAATGAAAAACTGTTTTTT
CSARDRTGANEKLFF
>many|17|TRBV4-2|TRBJ2-2|TRBD1
TGTGCCAGCAGCCAAGTCAGGGGGCAGGGGAACACCGGGGAGCTGTTTTTT
CASSQVRGQGNTGELFF
>many|15|TRBV28|TRBJ2-5|NA
TGTGCCAGCACAGGAGGGCAGGGGATAGGAGAGACCCAGTACTTC
CASTGGQGIGETQYF
>many|12|TRBV10-3|TRBJ2-5|TRBD1
TGTGCCATCAGTGGGACAGGGGAGACCCAGTACTTC
CAISGTGETQYF
>NA|13|TRBV5-1|TRBJ2-7|NA
TGCGCCAGCCGTCGTGGGGGCGCAGACGAGCAGTACTTC
CASRRGGADEQYF
>many|15|TRBV5-1|TRBJ2-6|NA
TGCGCCAGCAGCTTGGGGGGCCCTGGGGCCAACGTCCTGACTTTC
CASSLGGPGANVLTF
>NA|14|TRBV12-3/TRBV12-4|TRBJ2-7|NA
TGTGCCAGCAGTTATTCTCCGGACGGCTACGAGCAGTACTTC
CASSYSPDGYEQYF
>many|12|TRBV12-3/TRBV12-4|TRBJ2-1|NA
TGTGCCAGCAGTTATAGTGCCAATGAGCAGTTCTTC
CASSYSANEQFF
>many|14|TRBV6-1|TRBJ2-7|NA
TGTGCCAGCGAGGGGGGACACCTATCCTACGAGCAGTACTTC
CASEGGHLSYEQYF
>many|14|TRBV10-3|TRBJ2-5|TRBD1
TGTGCCATCAGTGAGGACAGGGATGGTGAGACCCAGTACTTC
CAISEDRDGETQYF
>many|15|TRBV15|TRBJ1-2|NA
TGTGCCACCAGCAGGAGCCGGGACGCCGGCTATGGCTACACCTTC
CATSRSRDAGYGYTF
>few|16|TRBV24-1|TRBJ2-1|TRBD1
TGTGCCACCAGTGATAGACAGGGGATCTCCTACAATGAGCAGTTCTTC
CATSDRQGISYNEQFF
>many|14|TRBV28|TRBJ2-7|NA
TGTGCCAGCAGCCTAGGGACATCCTACTACGAGCAGTACTTC
CASSLGTSYYEQYF
>many|17|TRBV12-3/TRBV12-4|TRBJ1-6|NA
TGTGCCAGCAGTTTAAAAGCTGGGAGCTCCTATAATTCACCCCTCCACTTT
CASSLKAGSSYNSPLHF
>many|16|TRBV7-2|TRBJ2-1|NA
TGTGCCAGCAGCTTGACCGGGAAGCGGTCCTACAATGAGCAGTTCTTC
CASSLTGKRSYNEQFF
>many|13|TRBV29-1|TRBJ1-4|NA
TGCAGCGCTCTAAGGGGTACACATGAAAAACTGTTTTTT
CSALRGTHEKLFF
>many|13|TRBV12-3/TRBV12-4|TRBJ2-1|NA
TGTGCCAGCAGTTTCTCTCAGGGGACTGAGCAGTTCTTC
CASSFSQGTEQFF
>NA|16|TRBV28|TRBJ1-5|NA
TGTGCCAGCAGCCCCCAGGGTCGGGGTCTCAATCAGCCCCAGCATTTT
CASSPQGRGLNQPQHF
>many|14|TRBV12-3/TRBV12-4|TRBJ1-5|NA
TGTGCCAGCAGTATTAAAGGCAGCAATCAGCCCCAGCATTTT
CASSIKGSNQPQHF
>few|14|TRBV6-5|TRBJ1-1|TRBD1
TGTGCCAGCAGCATTCGGACAGGAAACACTGAAGCTTTCTTT
CASSIRTGNTEAFF
>many|18|TRBV28|TRBJ1-5|NA
TGTGCCAGCAGTCCGACGAATCGAGAAAGTTTCAAATCACGGCCCCAGCATTTT
CASSPTNRESFKSRPQHF
>few|16|TRBV2|TRBJ2-3|TRBD2
TGTGCCAGCAGTCCCAGACTAGCGGGGGGGCCAAATACGCAGTATTTT
CASSPRLAGGPNTQYF
>many|15|TRBV6-2/TRBV6-3|TRBJ2-1|TRBD2
TGTGCCAGCAGCCCGGCGAGCGGGGGTATTGATGAGCAGTTCTTC
CASSPASGGIDEQFF
>few|13|TRBV7-3|TRBJ1-1|NA
TGTGCCAGTAGTACTCGTGAAGGCACTGAAGCTTTCTTT
CASSTREGTEAFF
>few|11|TRBV30|TRBJ1-1|NA
TGTGCCTGGAGTAAGAGTAGGAAAGCTTTCTTT
CAWSKSRKAFF
>many|15|TRBV6-1|TRBJ2-1|NA
TGTGCCAGCACCCTGACCAGGACCCACTACAATGAGCAGTTCTTC
CASTLTRTHYNEQFF
>NA|13|TRBV20-1|TRBJ2-1|NA
TGCAGTGCTGGGGGCGGGGCCCCCAATGAGCAGTTCTTC
CSAGGGAPNEQFF
>many|12|TRBV20-1|TRBJ1-4|NA
TGCAGTGTGATGGGTTCGAATGAAAAACTGTTTTTT
CSVMGSNEKLFF
>medium-sized|14|TRBV12-3/TRBV12-4|TRBJ2-5|TRBD2
TGTGCCAGCAGTCTAGCGGGGGGAGGAGAGACCCAGTACTTC
CASSLAGGGETQYF
>many|16|TRBV19|TRBJ2-1|NA
TGTGCCAGTAGTCCTTTACAGGGTTACTCCTACAATGAGCAGTTCTTC
CASSPLQGYSYNEQFF
>few|13|TRBV5-1|TRBJ1-1|NA
TGCGCCAGCAGCTGGGACTGGAACACTGAAGCTTTCTTT
CASSWDWNTEAFF
>few|12|TRBV10-1|TRBJ1-1|NA
TGCGCCAGCAGGGCGACGAACACTGAAGCTTTCTTT
CASRATNTEAFF
>few|11|TRBV25-1|TRBJ2-7|NA
TGTGCCAGCAGTGGATACTACGAGCAGTACTTC
CASSGYYEQYF
>many|12|TRBV18|TRBJ1-1|NA
TGTGCCAGCTCGGGGGAGGGCACTGAAGCTTTCTTT
CASSGEGTEAFF
>many|17|TRBV6-6|TRBJ2-2|NA
TGTGCCAGCAGTTACCCCAGGACAGTCCAGGACACCGGGGAGCTGTTTTTT
CASSYPRTVQDTGELFF
>many|13|TRBV20-1|TRBJ1-6|NA
TGCAGTGCTAGAGGGGGGGTGACAGGCCCCCTCCACTTT
CSARGGVTGPLHF
>NA|15|TRBV5-1|TRBJ1-1|NA
TGCGCCAGCAGCTTGGATCAGGGGTTAATGGCTGAAGCTTTCTTT
CASSLDQGLMAEAFF
>NA|14|TRBV3-1|TRBJ1-5|TRBD1
TGTGCCAGCAGCCAGACAGGGCTCTATCAGCCCCAGCATTTT
CASSQTGLYQPQHF
>NA|14|TRBV6-1|TRBJ1-5|NA
TGTGCCAGCAGCGTTAGCGTCCGGGATCAGCCCCAGCATTTT
CASSVSVRDQPQHF